This TCR beta chain was observed in a study of blood T cell repertoires in COVID-19 (dated by TCRdb to about 2020). With respect to the entire study: Samples from collaborators originated in the United States, Italy and Spain and spanned both the acute and convalescent phases of COVID-19. Deeply sampled blood TCRbeta repertoires from subjects exposed to, actively infected with, or recovered from COVID-19 were included in the dataset. A de-identified subject ID, COVID-19 status, age in years and sex were almost always included in the sample metadata. Where available, HLA class I and class II types were taken from metadata supplied by the sample provider and were not determined by assay-based typing. The repertoires were made available in a free public database intended to serve as a resource for research on the immune response to SARS-CoV-2. Samples were obtained from the ongoing ImmuneRACE study (first 160 participants) and from over 1,000 subjects provided by 6 global collaborators. The material from the prospective study consisted of cDNA or gDNA derived from T cells, B-cell-depleted T cells, or PBMCs. Overall study outcomes, separate from this receptor: Clinical and demographic metadata were provided uncurated, with the amount varying by source and participant.

The CDR3 contains 15 residues, cysteine and phenylalanine counted. Only the CDR3 region is kept as DNA, spanning 45 bases read in frame from base 1. V and J lose 4 bases and 5 bases, and a span of 14 bases separates them. CDR1 is given as KGHDR and CDR2 as SFDVKD, both from the germline V gene. TCRbeta CDR3 regions were amplified from genomic DNA by means of the immunoSEQ Assay, a bias-controlled multiplex PCR. The study's own analysis went as follows. The number of nucleated cells in each sample was estimated from the amplification of reference gene primers within the assay. To quantify the absolute abundance of each unique TCRbeta CDR3 rearrangement, sequence reads were collapsed and filtered. For each sample, productive Simpson clonality was calculated as the square root of Simpson's diversity index over productive rearrangements. Sourced from immuneACCESS, this table was stored by TCRdb with only in-frame sequences that have V and J called. A share of the clones is absent; for the studies checked, an unresolved V gene accounts for under half, and the remainder has no known explanation. The V and J calls and clone size come from that table; D and trimming were worked out from the DNA. Recorded for this sample are tens of thousands of clones; 90% of them occurred a single time. The ten largest clones represent 4.3% of the sample.

A word on this clone: Its antigen is not yet known. No clone much larger than this one lies a single base away; base qualities are absent.

Each collaborating institution followed its own protocols to collect whole blood in K2EDTA tubes. Collaborator samples were shipped for TCRbeta analysis as frozen whole blood, isolated PBMCs, or DNA extracted from either sample type. The clonotype was recovered from a woman aged 80 or over with active or convalescent COVID-19. Recombination linked TRBV24-1 to TRBJ1-3, with TRBD1 perhaps the D gene, on 6 matching bases. The sample comprised peripheral blood. The nucleotides are TGTGCCACCAGTGAACCTGACAGGCAGAGAAACACCATATATTTT. The translation is CATSEPDRQRNTIYF.